A selection of T cell receptor beta chains follows, all from one sample in a study of long-term antiretroviral therapy in people with HIV. Here immunoSEQ multiplex PCR was the method, and the copy in TCRdb shows in-frame clones only, minus some. The table includes some 22,000 clones, about 88% detected once. This material consisted of unsorted PBMCs, taken 0.6 years after starting antiretroviral therapy. Receptors were obtained from a man in his sixties with HIV. The CDR3 runs from the conserved cysteine through the conserved F or W. D genes are given only for firm matches. Some rows mark clone size as missing; the rest say once, few, many or name a class of expanded clone.

>NA|NA|13|TRBV2|TRBJ1-4
TGTGCCAGCAGTGATTTAACTAATGAAAAACTGTTTTTT
CASSDLTNEKLFF
>NA|NA|12|TRBV29-1|TRBJ2-1
TGCAGCGTGGAAAGGGGGGCCAATGAGCAGTTCTTC
CSVERGANEQFF
>NA|NA|17|TRBV30|TRBJ2-2
TGTGCCTGGAGTCCTCAGGGGCCGAGGAGTAACACCGGGGAGCTGTTTTTT
CAWSPQGPRSNTGELFF
>TRBD2|NA|15|TRBV13|TRBJ2-7
TGTGCCAGCAGCTTCACCCCGGGGGGGCTGTACGAGCAGTACTTC
CASSFTPGGLYEQYF
>NA|NA|12|TRBV10-1|TRBJ2-1
TGCGCCAGCAGCGAATCCCGCCATGAGCAGTTCTTC
CASSESRHEQFF
>NA|once|13|TRBV11-3|TRBJ2-7
TGTGCCAGCAGCTTATATGGCACACCGGAACAGTACTTC
CASSLYGTPEQYF
>NA|once|14|TRBV4-1|TRBJ2-2
TGCGCCAGCAGCCGTCAGGGGTACACCGGGGAGCTGTTTTTT
CASSRQGYTGELFF
>NA|NA|13|TRBV9|TRBJ2-1
TGTGCCAGCAGTGAGGGACTCTACAATGAGCAGTTCTTC
CASSEGLYNEQFF
>TRBD1|NA|15|TRBV19|TRBJ1-5
TGTGCCAGTAGTCCGACAGGGGGTCCCTATCAGCCCCAGCATTTT
CASSPTGGPYQPQHF
>NA|NA|15|TRBV14|TRBJ1-2
TGTGCCAGCAGCCAAGTAACGGGATCGGTCTATGGCTACACCTTC
CASSQVTGSVYGYTF
>NA|NA|14|TRBV15|TRBJ1-2
TGTGCCACCAGCAGAAGGAACAGTGACTATGGCTACACCTTC
CATSRRNSDYGYTF
>TRBD1|NA|14|TRBV6-5|TRBJ1-2
TGTGCCAGCAGTACCCTGGACAGGGCAGATGGCTACACCTTC
CASSTLDRADGYTF
>NA|NA|14|TRBV6-5|TRBJ2-7
TGTGCCAGCAGTGGGCGGGACGGATCCTACGAGCAGTACTTC
CASSGRDGSYEQYF
>NA|NA|16|TRBV30|TRBJ1-2
TGTGCCTGCCATCTGTGGGCGGGGGTCGCTAACTATGGCTACACCTTC
CACHLWAGVANYGYTF
>NA|once|16|TRBV18|TRBJ2-5
TGTGCCAGCTCACCAAACAGAGGGAGTATCCAAGAGACCCAGTACTTC
CASSPNRGSIQETQYF
>NA|NA|13|TRBV5-1|TRBJ2-7
TGCGCCAGCAGTCAAGTGGCCTCGGACGAGCAGTACTTC
CASSQVASDEQYF
>NA|NA|16|TRBV5-8|TRBJ2-2
TGTGCCAGCAGCTTGGTTTTGGACGGCAACACCGGGGAGCTGTTTTTT
CASSLVLDGNTGELFF
>NA|few|14|TRBV4-2|TRBJ1-4
TGTGCCAGCAGCCAAGATGGAGGTAATGAAAAACTGTTTTTT
CASSQDGGNEKLFF
>NA|NA|13|TRBV11-3|TRBJ2-7
TGTGCCAGCAGCCTCAGGGTTACCTACGAGCAGTACTTC
CASSLRVTYEQYF
>TRBD2|NA|16|TRBV5-1|TRBJ2-7
TGCGCCAGCAGCTTGGCCGGCGGGAGGGCCACCTACGAGCAGTACTTC
CASSLAGGRATYEQYF
>NA|NA|13|TRBV15|TRBJ2-1
TGTGCCACCAGCAGAGGCTCAGGGGTCGAGCAGTTCTTC
CATSRGSGVEQFF
>TRBD1|NA|14|TRBV5-1|TRBJ2-7
TGCGCCAGCAGCTCCGGGACAGGGGGGAACGAGCAGTACTTC
CASSSGTGGNEQYF
>TRBD2|NA|15|TRBV2|TRBJ2-3
TGTGCCAGCAGCTCTAGCGGGGGGCAGTCCATTGCGCAGTATTTT
CASSSSGGQSIAQYF
>NA|NA|15|TRBV4-3|TRBJ2-3
TGCGCCAGCAGCCAAGATTTTACTAGCACAGATACGCAGTATTTT
CASSQDFTSTDTQYF
>TRBD2|NA|17|TRBV5-1|TRBJ2-5
TGCGCCAGCAGCTTGGAGGGACTAGCGGGAGTTCGAGAGACCCAGTACTTC
CASSLEGLAGVRETQYF
>NA|NA|13|TRBV19|TRBJ1-1
TGTGCCAGTAGTACCAGGACCTACGAAGAAGCTTTCTTT
CASSTRTYEEAFF
>TRBD2|NA|15|TRBV7-9|TRBJ2-5
TGTGCCAGCAGCAGGGGACTACCGATTCAAGAGACCCAGTACTTC
CASSRGLPIQETQYF
>NA|NA|16|TRBV21-1|TRBJ2-7
TGTGCCAGCAGCGGACGACAAGGGGGGAATCTCTACGAGCAGTACTTC
CASSGRQGGNLYEQYF
>NA|NA|15|TRBV7-7|TRBJ1-1
TGTGCCAGCAGTTCCTTTCAGGGAACCAACACTGAAGCTTTCTTT
CASSSFQGTNTEAFF
>NA|NA|14|TRBV6-5|TRBJ2-3
TGTGCCAGCAGTTATAAAGGGGGTGCAGATACGCAGTATTTT
CASSYKGGADTQYF
>NA|once|14|TRBV19|TRBJ2-7
TGTGCCAGTAGTATTGGTGGTGGAACGGGGGAGCAGTACTTC
CASSIGGGTGEQYF
>NA|NA|16|TRBV6-5|TRBJ2-7
TGTGCCAGCAGTTACTCCGGAAACCCCCTCTCCTACGAGCAGTACTTC
CASSYSGNPLSYEQYF
>NA|NA|14|TRBV11-2|TRBJ2-7
TGTGCCAGCAGCTTTGTTGCAGGGATGGACGAGCAGTACTTC
CASSFVAGMDEQYF